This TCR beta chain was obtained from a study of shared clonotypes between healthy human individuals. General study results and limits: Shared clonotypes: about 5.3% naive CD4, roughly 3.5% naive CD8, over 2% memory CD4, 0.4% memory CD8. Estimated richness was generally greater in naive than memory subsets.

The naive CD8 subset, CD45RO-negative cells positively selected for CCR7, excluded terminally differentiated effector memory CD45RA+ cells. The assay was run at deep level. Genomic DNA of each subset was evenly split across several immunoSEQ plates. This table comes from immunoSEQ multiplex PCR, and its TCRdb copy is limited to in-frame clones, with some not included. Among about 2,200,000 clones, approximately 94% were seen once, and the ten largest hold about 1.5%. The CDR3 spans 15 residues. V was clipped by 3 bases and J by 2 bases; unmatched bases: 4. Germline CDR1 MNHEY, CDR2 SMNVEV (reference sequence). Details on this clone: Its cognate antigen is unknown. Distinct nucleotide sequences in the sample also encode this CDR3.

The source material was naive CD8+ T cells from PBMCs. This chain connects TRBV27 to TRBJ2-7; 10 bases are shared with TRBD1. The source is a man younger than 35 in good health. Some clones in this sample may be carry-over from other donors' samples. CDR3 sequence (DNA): TGTGCCAGCAGTTTCCTGGGGACAGGGGCCTACGAGCAGTACTTC. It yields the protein CASSFLGTGAYEQYF.